Listed below are T cell receptor beta chains from one sample, sequenced in a study of cytomegalovirus exposure and HLA in healthy donors. Clones were read by immunoSEQ multiplex PCR, and TCRdb kept only the in-frame ones, dropping some. This table has some 150,000 clones, approximately 79% appearing once. The sequencing input was PBMCs. These receptors originate from a man younger than 30 in good health and CMV-seropositive. CDR3s include the opening cysteine and the closing phenylalanine or tryptophan. A D gene is named only where the DNA matches it firmly. Rows may omit the clone size; those that give it use once, few, many or a size class.

J gene | clone size | D gene | V gene | CDR3 DNA | CDR3 protein
TRBJ1-2 | - | - | TRBV28 | TGTGCCAGCAGCGTAATGGACACTGGCTACACCTTC | CASSVMDTGYTF
TRBJ1-2 | few | TRBD1 | TRBV6-5 | TGTGCCAGCAGTTACTCTCGGGACAGGGTAACGGGAGGCTACACCTTC | CASSYSRDRVTGGYTF
TRBJ2-7 | - | - | TRBV11-2 | TGTGCCAGCAGCATCCCCGGGACTGTCTCCTACGAGCAGTACTTC | CASSIPGTVSYEQYF
TRBJ1-5 | - | TRBD1 | TRBV19 | TGTGCCAGTAGCACTGGACAGGGGGGTAGTTTTGGGCCCCAGCATTTT | CASSTGQGGSFGPQHF
TRBJ2-2 | once | - | TRBV6-5 | TGTGCCAGCACCGACACACTCGGGGAGCTGTTTTTT | CASTDTLGELFF
TRBJ2-5 | - | - | TRBV7-7 | TGTGCTAGCAGCGAACAGGGTAAATGGGAGACCCAGTACTTC | CASSEQGKWETQYF
TRBJ1-1 | - | - | TRBV29-1 | TGCAGCGTTGGACAGGCCCTAATAAACACTGAAGCTTTCTTT | CSVGQALINTEAFF
TRBJ2-7 | - | TRBD1 | TRBV27 | TGTGCCAGCAGTTTTTGGGACAGGGTCCACGAGCAGTACTTC | CASSFWDRVHEQYF
TRBJ1-1 | - | TRBD1 | TRBV19 | TGTGCCAGTGACTACACAGGGGGCGCTGGTCATTGGAACACTGAAGCTTTCTTT | CASDYTGGAGHWNTEAFF
TRBJ1-6 | - | TRBD1 | TRBV28 | TGTGCCAGCAGAAAACAGGGGAATCCACCCCTCCACTTT | CASRKQGNPPLHF
TRBJ1-1 | few | - | TRBV28 | TGTGCCAGCAGTTTATTTTCAGGCAACACTGAAGCTTTCTTT | CASSLFSGNTEAFF
TRBJ2-7 | - | - | TRBV9 | TGTGCCAGCAGCGTAGGTTGGGGACTTACCTACGAGCAGTACTTC | CASSVGWGLTYEQYF
TRBJ1-5 | - | - | TRBV19 | TGTGCCAGTAGTATAGACCGGGGATATAGCAATCAGCCCCAGCATTTT | CASSIDRGYSNQPQHF
TRBJ2-1 | - | - | TRBV20-1 | TGCAGTGCAATCCACAGGGTAGGGCAGTTCTTC | CSAIHRVGQFF
TRBJ2-7 | once | TRBD2 | TRBV19 | TGTGCCAGTAGTCCCCGGGGAGCGGGAAAGTCCTACGAGCAGTACTTC | CASSPRGAGKSYEQYF
TRBJ1-1 | few | - | TRBV4-3 | TGCGCCAGCAGCCAAGATAGGGGGACTGAAGCTTTCTTT | CASSQDRGTEAFF
TRBJ2-5 | - | - | TRBV4-1 | TGCGCCAGCAGCCAAGATGGACTACAAGGGACCCAGTACTTC | CASSQDGLQGTQYF
TRBJ1-2 | - | - | TRBV28 | TGTGCCAGCAGCTCGGGGATCTATGGCTACACCTTC | CASSSGIYGYTF